A selection of T cell receptor beta chains follows, all from one sample in a study of blood T cell repertoires in COVID-19. Using immunoSEQ multiplex PCR, the repertoire was profiled, and TCRdb retains in-frame clones only, with some absent. This table has more than 300,000 clones, more than 85% appearing once. The material sequenced was PBMCs or T cells enriched from blood (not recorded which). The receptors were sampled from a woman aged 25 to 45 who had recovered from COVID-19. Both conserved end residues are part of each CDR3. The D gene is left open where the match is weak.

v_gene	j_gene	d_gene	CDR3aa	CDR3nt
TRBV27	TRBJ1-3	NA	CASRPGHETGNTIYF	TGTGCCAGCCGGCCGGGACACGAAACTGGAAACACCATATATTTT
TRBV2	TRBJ2-2	TRBD2	CASSGLAGGPDGELFF	TGTGCCAGCAGTGGACTAGCGGGAGGGCCGGACGGGGAGCTGTTTTTT
TRBV28	TRBJ2-2	TRBD2	CASMREDNTGELFF	TGTGCCAGCATGCGGGAGGATAACACCGGGGAGCTGTTTTTT
TRBV11-1	TRBJ2-7	TRBD2	CASSLSSGGYEQYF	TGTGCCAGCAGCTTATCTAGCGGGGGGTACGAGCAGTACTTC
TRBV5-1	TRBJ1-5	NA	CASSFPREDSNQPQHF	TGCGCCAGCAGCTTCCCTCGGGAGGATAGCAATCAGCCCCAGCATTTT
TRBV4-2	TRBJ2-7	NA	CASSQERDNAYEQYF	TGTGCCAGCAGCCAAGAACGAGACAATGCCTACGAGCAGTACTTC
TRBV6-5	TRBJ1-5	NA	CASSYSSAGQPQHF	TGTGCCAGCAGTTACTCGTCCGCGGGTCAGCCCCAGCATTTT
TRBV28	TRBJ1-2	NA	CASSLGQGVGYTF	TGTGCCAGCAGTTTGGGGCAGGGTGTGGGCTACACCTTC
TRBV5-1	TRBJ2-2	TRBD2	CASSFTSGSRGNTGELFF	TGCGCCAGCAGCTTCACTAGCGGTTCAAGGGGGAACACCGGGGAGCTGTTTTTT
TRBV30	TRBJ1-1	NA	CAWGLDRLSEAFF	TGTGCCTGGGGACTGGACAGACTGTCTGAAGCTTTCTTT
TRBV19	TRBJ2-5	TRBD1	CASSMGQLVTQYF	TGTGCCAGTAGTATGGGACAGCTCGTGACCCAGTACTTC
TRBV3-1/TRBV3-2	TRBJ1-2	TRBD1	CASSQLTGGAGYGYTF	TGTGCCAGCAGCCAATTGACAGGGGGCGCGGGCTATGGCTACACCTTC